This T cell receptor (beta chain) was recorded in a study of blood T cell repertoires in COVID-19. Overall study context: Acute-phase and convalescent COVID-19 samples originated in the United States, Italy and Spain. Sources were T cells, B-cell-depleted T cells, or PBMCs; the material itself was cDNA or gDNA.

Trimming removed 0 bases at V and 8 bases at J, with 12 bases between. CDR1 is SGHRS, CDR2 YFSETQ, per germline. The CDR3 runs 14 residues. This clone was observed once. Original handling: Amplified reference gene primers provided the basis for estimating nucleated cell counts. Here immunoSEQ multiplex PCR was the method, and the copy in TCRdb shows in-frame clones only, minus some. V and J calls and clone size are those listed in that table; D and trimming were worked out from the DNA. The sample contains about 75,000 clones, approximately 85% of which appear only once. The clonotype was recovered from a woman older than 75 with active or convalescent COVID-19. This chain connects TRBV5-1 to TRBJ2-1; tentatively, D is TRBD2 (5 bases). Specimen: peripheral blood. Here the CDR3 reads CASSLVPTTDEQFF. The CDR3 coding sequence is TGCGCCAGCAGCTTGGTCCCGACTACCGATGAGCAGTTCTTC.